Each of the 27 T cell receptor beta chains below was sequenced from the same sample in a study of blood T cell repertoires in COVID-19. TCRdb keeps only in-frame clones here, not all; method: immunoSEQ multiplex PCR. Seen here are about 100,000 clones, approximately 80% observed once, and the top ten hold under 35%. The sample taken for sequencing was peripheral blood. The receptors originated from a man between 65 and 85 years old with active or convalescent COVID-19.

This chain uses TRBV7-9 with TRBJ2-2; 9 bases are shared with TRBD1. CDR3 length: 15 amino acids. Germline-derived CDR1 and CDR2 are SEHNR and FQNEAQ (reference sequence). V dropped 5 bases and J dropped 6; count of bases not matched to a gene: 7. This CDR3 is CASSPRTGDPGELFF. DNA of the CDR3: TGTGCCAGCAGCCCCAGGACAGGGGACCCCGGGGAGCTGTTTTTT.

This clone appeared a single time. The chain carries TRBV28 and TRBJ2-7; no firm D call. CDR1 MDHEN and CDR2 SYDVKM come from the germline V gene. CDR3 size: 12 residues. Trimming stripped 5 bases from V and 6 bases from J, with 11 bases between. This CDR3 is CASSATGFEQYF. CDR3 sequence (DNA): TGTGCCAGCAGTGCAACCGGGTTCGAGCAGTACTTC.

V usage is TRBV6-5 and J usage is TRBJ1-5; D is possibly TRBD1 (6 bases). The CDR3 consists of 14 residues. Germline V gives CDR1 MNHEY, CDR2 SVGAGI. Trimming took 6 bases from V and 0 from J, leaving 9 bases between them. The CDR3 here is CASRLQGSNQPQHF. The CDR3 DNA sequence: TGTGCCAGCAGACTACAGGGTAGCAATCAGCCCCAGCATTTT.

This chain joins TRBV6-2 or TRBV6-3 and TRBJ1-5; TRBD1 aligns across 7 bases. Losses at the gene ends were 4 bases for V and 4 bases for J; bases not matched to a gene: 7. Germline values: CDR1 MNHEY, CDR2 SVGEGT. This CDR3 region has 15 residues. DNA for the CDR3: TGTGCCAGCAGTTCCGGACAGGCGGGGAATCAGCCCCAGCATTTT. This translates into CASSSGQAGNQPQHF.

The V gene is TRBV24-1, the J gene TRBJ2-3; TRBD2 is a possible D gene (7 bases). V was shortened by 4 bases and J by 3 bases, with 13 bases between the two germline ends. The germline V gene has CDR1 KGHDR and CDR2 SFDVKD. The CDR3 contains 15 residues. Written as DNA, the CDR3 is TGTGCCACCAGTGAGGGGGGGGCCCGAACAGATACGCAGTATTTT. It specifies CATSEGGARTDTQYF.

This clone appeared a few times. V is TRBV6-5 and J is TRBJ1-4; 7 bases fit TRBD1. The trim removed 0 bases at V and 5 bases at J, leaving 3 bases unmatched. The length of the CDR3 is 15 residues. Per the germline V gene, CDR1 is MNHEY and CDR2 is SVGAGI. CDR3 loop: CASSYSGGANEKLFF. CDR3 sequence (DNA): TGTGCCAGCAGTTACTCAGGGGGCGCAAATGAAAAACTGTTTTTT.

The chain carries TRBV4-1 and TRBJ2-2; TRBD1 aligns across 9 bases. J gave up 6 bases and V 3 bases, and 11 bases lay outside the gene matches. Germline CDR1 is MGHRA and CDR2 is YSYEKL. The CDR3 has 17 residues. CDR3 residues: CASSHRDRVVRAGELFF. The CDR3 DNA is TGCGCCAGCAGCCACCGGGACAGGGTTGTCCGCGCCGGGGAGCTGTTTTTT.

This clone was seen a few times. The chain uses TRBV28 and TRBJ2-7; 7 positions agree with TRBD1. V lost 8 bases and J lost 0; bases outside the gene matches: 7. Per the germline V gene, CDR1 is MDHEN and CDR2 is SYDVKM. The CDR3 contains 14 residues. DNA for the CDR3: TGTGCCAGCGGACTGACAGGGTCCTCCTACGAGCAGTACTTC. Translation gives CASGLTGSSYEQYF.

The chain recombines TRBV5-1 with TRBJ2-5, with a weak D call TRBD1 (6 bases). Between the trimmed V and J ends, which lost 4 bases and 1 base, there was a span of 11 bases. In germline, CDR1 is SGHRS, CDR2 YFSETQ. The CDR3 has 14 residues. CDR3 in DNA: TGCGCCAGCAGCATCCAGGACAGCCAAGAGACCCAGTACTTC. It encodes CASSIQDSQETQYF. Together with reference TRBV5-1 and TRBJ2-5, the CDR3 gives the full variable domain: KAGVTQTPRYLIKTRGQQVTLSCSPISGHRSVSWYQQTPGQGLQFLFEYFSETQRNKGNFPGRFSGRQFSNSRSEMNVSTLELGDSALYLCASSIQDSQETQYFGPGTRLLVL.

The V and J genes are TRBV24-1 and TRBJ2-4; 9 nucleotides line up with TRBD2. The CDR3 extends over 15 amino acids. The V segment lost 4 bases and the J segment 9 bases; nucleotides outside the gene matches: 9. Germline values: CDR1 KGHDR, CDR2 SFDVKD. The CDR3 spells CATSDSGLATGIQYF. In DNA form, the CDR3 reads TGTGCCACCAGTGACTCGGGACTAGCTACCGGCATTCAGTACTTC.

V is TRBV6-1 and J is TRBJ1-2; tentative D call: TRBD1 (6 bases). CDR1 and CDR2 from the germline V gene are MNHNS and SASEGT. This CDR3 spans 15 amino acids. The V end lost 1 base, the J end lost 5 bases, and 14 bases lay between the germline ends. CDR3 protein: CASSEGPGDTYGYTF. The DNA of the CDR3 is TGTGCCAGCAGTGAAGGGCCAGGGGATACTTATGGCTACACCTTC.

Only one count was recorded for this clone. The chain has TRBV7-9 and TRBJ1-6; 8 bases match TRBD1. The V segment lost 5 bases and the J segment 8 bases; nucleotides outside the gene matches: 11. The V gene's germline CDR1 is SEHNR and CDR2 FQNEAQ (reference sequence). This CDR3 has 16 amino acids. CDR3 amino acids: CASSPAPGQGYSPLHF. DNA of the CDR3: TGTGCCAGCAGCCCGGCCCCTGGACAGGGATATTCACCCCTCCACTTT.

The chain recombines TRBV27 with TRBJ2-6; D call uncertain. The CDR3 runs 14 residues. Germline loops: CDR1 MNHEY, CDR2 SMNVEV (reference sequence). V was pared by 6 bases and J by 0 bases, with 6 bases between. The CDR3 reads CASSTNSGANVLTF. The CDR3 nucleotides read TGTGCCAGCAGCACAAACTCTGGGGCCAACGTCCTGACTTTC.

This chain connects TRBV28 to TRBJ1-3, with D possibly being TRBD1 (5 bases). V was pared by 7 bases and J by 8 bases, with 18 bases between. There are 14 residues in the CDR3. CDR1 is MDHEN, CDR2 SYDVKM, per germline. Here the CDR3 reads CASTPGGSGHTIYF. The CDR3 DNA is TGTGCCAGCACCCCGGGGGGGTCAGGCCACACCATATATTTT.

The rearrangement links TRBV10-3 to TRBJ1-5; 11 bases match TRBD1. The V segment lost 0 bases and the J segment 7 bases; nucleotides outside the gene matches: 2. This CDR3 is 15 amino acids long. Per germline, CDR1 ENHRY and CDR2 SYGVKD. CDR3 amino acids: CAISESGTGGQPQHF. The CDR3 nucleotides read TGTGCCATCAGTGAGTCGGGGACAGGGGGACAGCCCCAGCATTTT.

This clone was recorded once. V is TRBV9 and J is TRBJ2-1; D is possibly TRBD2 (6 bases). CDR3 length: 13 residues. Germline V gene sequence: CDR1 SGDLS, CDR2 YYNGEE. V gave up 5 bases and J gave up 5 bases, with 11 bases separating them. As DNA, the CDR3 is TGTGCCAGCAGGGCTGGGACTGACAATGAGCAGTTCTTC. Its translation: CASRAGTDNEQFF.

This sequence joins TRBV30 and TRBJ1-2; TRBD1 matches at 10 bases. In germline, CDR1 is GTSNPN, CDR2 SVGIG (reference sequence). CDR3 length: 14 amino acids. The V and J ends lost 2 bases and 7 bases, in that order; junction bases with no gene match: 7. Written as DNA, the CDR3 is TGTGCCTGGAGTTTGACAGGGGGCGCGGGTGGCTACACCTTC. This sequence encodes CAWSLTGGAGGYTF. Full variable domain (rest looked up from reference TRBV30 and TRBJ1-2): SQTIHQWPATLVQPVGSPLSLECTVEGTSNPNLYWYRQAAGRGLQLLFYSVGIGQISSEVPQNLSASRPQDRQFILSSKKLLLSDSGFYLCAWSLTGGAGGYTFGSGTRLTVV.

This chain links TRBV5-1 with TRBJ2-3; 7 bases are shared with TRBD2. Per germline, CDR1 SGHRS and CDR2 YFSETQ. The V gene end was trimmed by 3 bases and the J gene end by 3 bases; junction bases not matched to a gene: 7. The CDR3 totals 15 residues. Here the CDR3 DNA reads TGCGCCAGCAGCTGGGAGCGCGGGGGAACAGATACGCAGTATTTT. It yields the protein CASSWERGGTDTQYF.

The DNA for the CDR3 is TGTGCCAGCAGCGTAGCGGGGGATGGCTACACCTTC. It codes for CASSVAGDGYTF. This chain joins TRBV9 and TRBJ1-2; D is perhaps TRBD1 (5 bases). CDR1 and CDR2 (germline): SGDLS, YYNGEE. V was trimmed by 0 bases and J by 6 bases, leaving 6 bases between them. This CDR3 comprises 12 residues.

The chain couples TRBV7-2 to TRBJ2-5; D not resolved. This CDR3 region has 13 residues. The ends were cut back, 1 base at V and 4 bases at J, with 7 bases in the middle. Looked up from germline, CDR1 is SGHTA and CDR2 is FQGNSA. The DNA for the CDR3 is TGTGCCAGCAGCTTAGTAGTTCGAGAGACCCAGTACTTC. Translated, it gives CASSLVVRETQYF.

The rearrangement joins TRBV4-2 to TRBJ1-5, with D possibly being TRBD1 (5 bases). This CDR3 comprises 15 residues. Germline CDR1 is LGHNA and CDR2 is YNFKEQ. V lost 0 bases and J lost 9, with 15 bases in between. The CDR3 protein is CASSQDTGTAGPQHF. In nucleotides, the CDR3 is TGTGCCAGCAGCCAAGATACGGGGACTGCAGGGCCCCAGCATTTT.

CDR3 in amino acids: CATSRDTGTLSPLHF. The CDR3 nucleotides read TGTGCCACCAGCAGAGATACAGGAACGCTCTCACCCCTCCACTTT. The chain uses TRBV15 and TRBJ1-6, with a possible D match to TRBD1 (5 bases). Per the germline V gene, CDR1 is LNHNV and CDR2 is YYDKDF (reference sequence). This CDR3 has 15 amino acids. Trimming took 0 bases from V and 10 from J, leaving 13 bases between them.

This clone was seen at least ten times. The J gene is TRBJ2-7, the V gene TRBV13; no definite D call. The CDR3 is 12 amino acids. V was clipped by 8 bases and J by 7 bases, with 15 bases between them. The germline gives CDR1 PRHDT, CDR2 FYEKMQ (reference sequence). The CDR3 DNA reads TGTGCCAGCGGAAGAGGATCGCGGGAGCAGTACTTC. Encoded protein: CASGRGSREQYF.

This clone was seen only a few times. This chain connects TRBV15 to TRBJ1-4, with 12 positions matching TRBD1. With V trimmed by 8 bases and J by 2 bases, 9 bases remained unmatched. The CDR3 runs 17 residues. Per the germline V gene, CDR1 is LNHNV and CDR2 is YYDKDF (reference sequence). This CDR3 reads CATLGDRGRPTNEKLFF. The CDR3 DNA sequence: TGTGCCACCCTGGGGGACAGGGGGCGCCCGACTAATGAAAAACTGTTTTTT.

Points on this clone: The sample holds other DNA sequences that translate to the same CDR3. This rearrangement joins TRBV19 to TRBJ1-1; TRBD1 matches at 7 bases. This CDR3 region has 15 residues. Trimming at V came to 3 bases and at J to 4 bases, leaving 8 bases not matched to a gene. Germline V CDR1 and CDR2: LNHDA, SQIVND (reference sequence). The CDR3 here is CASSIPQGGGTEAFF. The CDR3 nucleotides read TGTGCCAGTAGTATCCCGCAGGGGGGAGGCACTGAAGCTTTCTTT. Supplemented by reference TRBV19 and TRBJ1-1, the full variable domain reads DGGITQSPKYLFRKEGQNVTLSCEQNLNHDAMYWYRQDPGQGLRLIYYSQIVNDFQKGDIAEGYSVSREKKESFPLTVTSAQKNPTAFYLCASSIPQGGGTEAFFGQGTRLTVV.

Here the CDR3 DNA reads TGTGCCAGCAGTTCTTCCCCTGGGGCTCGGACCGGGGAGCTGTTTTTT. This codes for CASSSSPGARTGELFF. V is TRBV6-5 and J is TRBJ2-2; a possible D gene is TRBD1 (5 bases). The germline V and J ends were trimmed by 4 bases and 5 bases, with 17 bases remaining between them. The CDR3 is made up of 16 amino acids. Germline CDR1 and CDR2: MNHEY and SVGAGI.

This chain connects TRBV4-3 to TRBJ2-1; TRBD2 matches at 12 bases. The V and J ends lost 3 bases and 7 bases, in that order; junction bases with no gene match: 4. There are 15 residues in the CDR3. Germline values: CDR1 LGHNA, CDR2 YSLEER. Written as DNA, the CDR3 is TGCGCCAGCAGCCAGCTAGCGGGAGGGAGGAATGAGCAGTTCTTC. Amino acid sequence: CASSQLAGGRNEQFF.